The subject of this entry is one T cell receptor beta chain. TCRdb called the RT-PCR reads again in MiXCR, with one record for every CDR3 protein. The table lists about 540,000 distinct CDR3 sequences, approximately 20% of them singletons, with about 2.8% in the top ten. The data were taken from a study of response to subunit inactivated influenza vaccine. V lost 3 bases and J 1 base, leaving 18 bases between the germline ends. The germline V gene has CDR1 SQVTM and CDR2 ANQGSEA. The CDR3 consists of 16 residues. This sample also appeared in a second study, on T cells expressing NK-cell markers. This second study notes: The authors made TCR beta cDNA libraries by 5'RACE template switching. This switching added a universal primer site and UMIs. The TCR beta repertoires were obtained from sorted CD3+CD56+NKG2C+, CD3+CD56+NKG2C- and CD3+CD56-NKG2C+ T cells.

Material: CD4+ T cells sorted from PBMCs, obtained 11 to 12 days after vaccination. This receptor was taken from a man in his fifties or sixties who received an inactivated influenza vaccine. J is TRBJ1-1 and V is TRBV29-1; D remains ambiguous. CDR3 bases: TGCAGCGTTGATTTCGGGTTACCGATGCCGAACACTGAAGCTTTCTTT. It encodes CSVDFGLPMPNTEAFF.